This entry features one T cell receptor beta chain sequence. Its antigen is unidentified. This clone may be a read error of a much larger clone one base away. The source of the sample is a study of tumor-infiltrating lymphocytes in primary liver carcinoma. Looking at the study overall: The study included patients who were men and women aged 30 to 69 years.

The germline V gene encodes CDR1 ENHRY and CDR2 SYGVKD. The CDR3 length is 16 residues. A primer in the constant region served to generate TCR beta cDNA from approximately 460 ng of total RNA. TCR beta libraries came from three nested multiplex PCR rounds using slightly modified ARM-PCR. A C-beta reverse primer and TRBV1-TRBV30 forward primers served in each of the first two PCR rounds, at ten to eleven cycles apiece. A single record per CDR3 protein comes from TCRdb applying MiXCR to the multiplex PCR reads. Of roughly 120,000 distinct CDR3 sequences listed, 64% are singletons. It was from about 20-30 mg of unsorted bulk tissue that RNA and DNA were co-extracted. At sampling, these chronic HBV carriers had received no treatment. Whole-study results and caveats: Tumors reached a significantly greater top-250-clone fraction than blood did (p = 0.039). Tumor region pairs overlapped more than did tumor-adjacent and tumor-blood pairs.

The sequence was obtained from a woman aged 60-75 years with primary liver carcinoma and hepatitis B virus infection. The genes are TRBV10-3 and TRBJ2-7; 11 bases map to TRBD2. The sample was liver tumor tissue from sampling region 3. The subset here: tumor region T3, left-lateral pole. The CDR3 sequence is CAISDPGTSGNYELYF. In DNA form, the CDR3 reads TGTGCCATCAGTGATCCTGGGACTAGCGGAAACTACGAGCTGTACTTC.